The next 17 T cell receptor beta chains were all read from a single sample in a study of T cell changes during pregnancy in multiple sclerosis. Here immunoSEQ multiplex PCR was the method, and the copy in TCRdb shows in-frame clones only, minus some. The table shows 85,000 to 110,000 clones, with 92% occurring only once. Source: peripheral blood, taken after pregnancy. Source of these receptors: a female donor with multiple sclerosis, enrolled in a pregnancy study.

The chain joins TRBV7-6 to TRBJ2-2; 9 nucleotides agree with TRBD2. The CDR3 is 16 amino acids. Losses at the gene ends were 5 bases for V and 3 bases for J; bases not matched to a gene: 7. The V gene's germline CDR1 is SGHVS and CDR2 FNYEAQ. The CDR3 loop is CASSQKAGGHTGELFF. DNA of the CDR3: TGTGCCAGCAGCCAGAAAGCGGGGGGACACACCGGGGAGCTGTTTTTT.

The chain has TRBV19 and TRBJ2-1, with 12 bases fitting TRBD2. CDR1 is LNHDA and CDR2 is SQIVND in the germline V gene (reference sequence). With V trimmed by 6 bases and J by 8 bases, 11 bases remained unmatched. The CDR3 covers 16 residues. DNA of the CDR3: TGTGCCAGTAGGGGACTAGCGGGTGGTAAGGGCGATGAGCAGTTCTTC. Translation gives CASRGLAGGKGDEQFF.

The chain employs TRBV5-5 and TRBJ1-1; D not resolved. This CDR3 is 13 amino acids long. V was pared by 1 base and J by 3 bases, with 7 bases between. CDR1 and CDR2 (germline): SGHKS, YYEKEE (reference sequence). The DNA of the CDR3 is TGTGCCAGCAGCTTGTTTCGGGACACTGAAGCTTTCTTT. Translation: CASSLFRDTEAFF.

The chain links TRBV7-6 to TRBJ1-4; 9 bases are shared with TRBD1. Germline loops: CDR1 SGHVS, CDR2 FNYEAQ. The CDR3 runs to 15 residues. J lost 4 bases, V lost 5 bases, and 5 bases had no gene match. CDR3 nucleotide sequence: TGTGCCAGCAGCCTAGGGACAGGGAATAATGAAAAACTGTTTTTT. It translates to CASSLGTGNNEKLFF.

This chain links TRBV4-1 with TRBJ2-1, with TRBD2 matching 7 bases. The CDR3 extends over 12 amino acids. Germline values: CDR1 MGHRA, CDR2 YSYEKL. V dropped 1 base and J dropped 10; count of bases not matched to a gene: 1. The DNA for the CDR3 is TGCGCCAGCAGCCAAGGGGAGGGGGAGCAGTTCTTC. This translates into CASSQGEGEQFF.

The rearrangement uses TRBV4-1 and TRBJ1-1, with TRBD1 matching over 7 bases. Germline CDR1 MGHRA, CDR2 YSYEKL. V lost 5 bases, J lost 8 bases, and 8 bases stayed unmatched. The CDR3 is 13 amino acids. The chain's CDR3 is CASSYLGDSEAFF. The CDR3 coding sequence is TGCGCCAGCAGCTACCTCGGGGACAGCGAAGCTTTCTTT.

In this sample, this clone turned up a few times. The chain's CDR3 is CASIQEANQHSNQPQHF. The CDR3 nucleotides are TGTGCCAGCATCCAAGAGGCCAACCAGCATAGCAATCAGCCCCAGCATTTT. The chain recombines TRBV5-8 with TRBJ1-5; D is undetermined. The CDR3 covers 17 residues. V lost 6 bases, J lost 0 bases, and 19 bases lay in between. Germline V gene data show CDR1 as SGHTS and CDR2 as YDEGEE. The full variable domain, in which reference TRBV5-8 and TRBJ1-5 provide the parts outside the CDR3, is EAGVTQSPTHLIKTRGQQATLRCSPISGHTSVYWYQQALGLGLQFLLWYDEGEERNRGNFPPRFSGRQFPNYSSELNVNALELEDSALYLCASIQEANQHSNQPQHFGDGTRLSIL.

The chain recombines TRBV7-3 with TRBJ2-1; D is undetermined. Trimming stripped 4 bases from V and 8 bases from J, with 12 bases between. Germline lookup yields CDR1 SGHTA and CDR2 FQGTGA. There are 13 residues in the CDR3. The CDR3 protein is CASSSLPSDEQFF. The CDR3 DNA is TGTGCCAGCAGCTCCCTGCCCTCAGATGAGCAGTTCTTC.

This chain joins TRBV29-1 and TRBJ1-3; D gene ambiguous. The CDR3 covers 14 residues. V lost 4 bases to trimming and J lost 7 bases, with 17 bases between them. Germline-derived CDR1 and CDR2 are SQVTM and ANQGSEA. For the CDR3, the DNA is TGCAGCGTTGGCCAGCACGGGTCCCGGAACACCATATATTTT. This translates into CSVGQHGSRNTIYF.

This clone was seen a single time. The chain links TRBV7-3 to TRBJ1-1, with 9 bases that match TRBD1. This CDR3 is 16 amino acids long. The V gene's germline CDR1 is SGHTA and CDR2 FQGTGA. V lost 5 bases and J lost 2; bases outside the gene matches: 9. The CDR3 loop reads CASSLGTGKTNTEAFF. DNA of the CDR3: TGTGCCAGCAGCCTCGGGACAGGGAAGACTAACACTGAAGCTTTCTTT.

The chain links TRBV14 to TRBJ2-1, with TRBD2 matching over 9 bases. V lost 4 bases and J lost 7; bases outside the gene matches: 11. The germline CDR1 and CDR2 sequences are SGHDN and FVKESK. The CDR3 totals 16 residues. The DNA of the CDR3 is TGTGCCAGCAGCCCCCTGGCGGGGGGGCCGGGGAATGAGCAGTTCTTC. Its protein product is CASSPLAGGPGNEQFF.

The CDR3 DNA reads as TGTGCCATCAGTGCCCTGACTAGCGTCAGCACAGATACGCAGTATTTT. Translation: CAISALTSVSTDTQYF. The chain is built from TRBV10-3 and TRBJ2-3; 8 nucleotides align to TRBD2. Looked up from germline, CDR1 is ENHRY and CDR2 is SYGVKD. V gave up 4 bases and J gave up 0 bases; unmatched junction bases: 6. CDR3 size: 16 residues.

Only one count was recorded for this clone. The V and J genes are TRBV13 and TRBJ2-3; 8 bases fit TRBD1. Germline V CDR1 and CDR2: PRHDT, FYEKMQ (reference sequence). This CDR3 has 15 amino acids. J was trimmed by 1 base and V by 5 bases; bases with no gene match: 5. CDR3 sequence (DNA): TGTGCCAGCAGCCCAGGACAGGGACGCACAGATACGCAGTATTTT. Protein sequence: CASSPGQGRTDTQYF.

The V call is TRBV4-2, the J call TRBJ2-5; the match to TRBD1 covers 9 bases. Germline loops: CDR1 LGHNA, CDR2 YNFKEQ. The CDR3 loop spans 15 amino acids. The trim removed 4 bases at V and 6 bases at J, leaving 9 bases unmatched. The CDR3 DNA reads TGTGCCAGCAGCCCGGGACAGGGCGGGCGAAAGACCCAGTACTTC. Translating it yields CASSPGQGGRKTQYF.

V and J are TRBV7-8 and TRBJ1-2, with D perhaps matching TRBD1 (6 bases). This CDR3 spans 14 amino acids. The V gene's germline CDR1 is SGHVS and CDR2 FQNEAQ. V was clipped by 3 bases and J by 2 bases, with 10 bases between them. This chain's CDR3 is CASSLGHLNYGYTF. The CDR3, as DNA: TGTGCCAGCAGCTTGGGACACCTGAACTATGGCTACACCTTC.

A single count supports this clone. This chain joins TRBV7-5 and TRBJ1-2; the table assigns TRBD1, which was not confirmed against the DNA. TRBV7-5 is classified as a pseudogene. CDR3 length: 15 residues. This CDR3 reads CVRSPRQGTNYGYTF. The CDR3 coding sequence is TGTGTCAGAAGCCCAAGACAGGGCACTAACTATGGCTACACCTTC.

The chain uses TRBV20-1 and TRBJ2-3; the match to TRBD2 covers 7 bases. CDR1 is DFQATT, CDR2 SNEGSKA, per germline (reference sequence). This CDR3 has 11 residues. The CDR3 DNA is TGCTCCCCGCTGGGGGGGGATACGCAGTATTTT. Translated, it gives CSPLGGDTQYF.